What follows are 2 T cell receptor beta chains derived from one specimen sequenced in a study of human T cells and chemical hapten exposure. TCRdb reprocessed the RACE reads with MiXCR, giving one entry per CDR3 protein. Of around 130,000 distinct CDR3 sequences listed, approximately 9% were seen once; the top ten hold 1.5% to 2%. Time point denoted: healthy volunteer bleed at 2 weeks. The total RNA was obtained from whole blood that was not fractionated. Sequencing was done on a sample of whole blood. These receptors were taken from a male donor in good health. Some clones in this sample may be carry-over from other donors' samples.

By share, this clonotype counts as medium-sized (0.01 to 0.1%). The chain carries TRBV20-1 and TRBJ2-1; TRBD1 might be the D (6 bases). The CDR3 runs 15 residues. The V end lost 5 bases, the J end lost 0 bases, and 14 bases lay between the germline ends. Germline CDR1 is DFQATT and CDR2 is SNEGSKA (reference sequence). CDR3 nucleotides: TGCAGTGCTCCCCGACAGGACGCCTCCTACAATGAGCAGTTCTTC. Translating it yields CSAPRQDASYNEQFF.

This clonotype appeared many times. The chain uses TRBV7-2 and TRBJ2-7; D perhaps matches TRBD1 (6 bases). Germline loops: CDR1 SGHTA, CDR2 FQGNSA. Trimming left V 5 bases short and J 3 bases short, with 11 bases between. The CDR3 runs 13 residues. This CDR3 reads CASSPGQVYEQYF. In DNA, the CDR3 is TGTGCCAGCAGCCCGGGACAAGTCTACGAGCAGTACTTC. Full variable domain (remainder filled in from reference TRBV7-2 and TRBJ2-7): GAGVSQSPSNKVTEKGKDVELRCDPISGHTALYWYRQSLGQGLEFLIYFQGNSAPDKSGLPSDRFSAERTGGSVSTLTIQRTQQEDSAVYLCASSPGQVYEQYFGPGTRLTVT.